These T cell receptor beta chains were read from a single sample in a study of cytomegalovirus exposure and HLA in healthy donors. Sequencing used immunoSEQ multiplex PCR; TCRdb keeps in-frame clones, though not all of them. The sample consists of about 89,000 clones, approximately 71% of them appearing once. Specimen: PBMCs. The receptors stem from a man aged 30-40 years in good health and CMV-seronegative. Each CDR3 is given with its conserved first and last residue. Each record gives: J gene, clone size, V gene, D gene, CDR3 protein, CDR3 DNA. A D gene is named only where the DNA matches it firmly. Clone size is given for some rows only: seen once, a few or many times, or a class if the clone is expanded.

TRBJ1-1 | NA | TRBV19 | NA | CASARGGQGTEAFF | TGTGCCAGTGCCCGCGGGGGGCAGGGCACTGAAGCTTTCTTT
TRBJ1-1 | NA | TRBV14 | NA | CASSQGQGGTEAFF | TGTGCCAGCAGCCAAGGGCAGGGAGGGACTGAAGCTTTCTTT
TRBJ2-7 | few | TRBV11-2 | NA | CASSLAGGTFYEQYF | TGTGCCAGCAGCTTAGCAGGGGGGACATTCTACGAGCAGTACTTC
TRBJ1-2 | NA | TRBV27 | NA | CASSVISAGSNYGYTF | TGTGCCAGCAGTGTGATTTCGGCAGGTAGTAACTATGGCTACACCTTC
TRBJ2-1 | NA | TRBV5-4 | TRBD2 | CASSSGLAGGLVNEQFF | TGTGCCAGCAGCTCCGGACTAGCGGGAGGGCTCGTAAATGAGCAGTTCTTC
TRBJ1-1 | NA | TRBV18 | NA | CASSLDTGLWTEAFF | TGTGCCAGCTCACTCGACACAGGGTTATGGACTGAAGCTTTCTTT
TRBJ2-1 | NA | TRBV5-1 | TRBD2 | CASSLGTSGISEQFF | TGCGCCAGCAGCTTGGGGACTAGCGGGATTAGTGAGCAGTTCTTC
TRBJ2-3 | NA | TRBV5-1 | TRBD1 | CASSLGQGTSTDTQYF | TGCGCCAGCAGCTTGGGACAGGGAACTAGCACAGATACGCAGTATTTT
TRBJ1-1 | NA | TRBV6-1 | NA | CASSEAADSEAFF | TGTGCCAGCAGTGAAGCGGCAGACAGTGAAGCTTTCTTT
TRBJ1-4 | NA | TRBV5-8 | NA | CARRGENNEKLFF | TGTGCCCGGCGGGGGGAGAATAATGAAAAACTGTTTTTT
TRBJ1-1 | NA | TRBV29-1 | NA | CSVDWGRTEAFF | TGCAGCGTTGATTGGGGGAGGACTGAAGCTTTCTTT
TRBJ1-5 | NA | TRBV19 | TRBD1 | CASSTSTGRMGNSNQPQHF | TGTGCCAGTAGTACCTCGACAGGGAGGATGGGAAATAGCAATCAGCCCCAGCATTTT
TRBJ2-3 | NA | TRBV11-2 | TRBD2 | CASSSRQLLAKFRDTQYF | TGTGCCAGCAGCTCAAGACAGTTACTAGCGAAGTTCAGAGATACGCAGTATTTT
TRBJ2-1 | NA | TRBV5-1 | TRBD2 | CASSLSGGGAGDEQFF | TGCGCCAGCAGCTTGTCGGGCGGGGGGGCCGGGGATGAGCAGTTCTTC
TRBJ1-2 | NA | TRBV19 | TRBD1 | CASRFEDRVYGYTF | TGTGCCAGTCGATTCGAGGACAGGGTCTATGGCTACACCTTC
TRBJ2-5 | NA | TRBV15 | TRBD2 | CATSDIKREYYQQYF | TGTGCCACCAGTGATATAAAGCGGGAGTACTATCAGCAGTACTTC
TRBJ2-1 | NA | TRBV2 | TRBD1 | CASTLGQAYNEQFF | TGTGCCAGCACCTTGGGACAGGCCTACAATGAGCAGTTCTTC
TRBJ1-1 | NA | TRBV12-5 | NA | CASGLAGFEAFF | TGTGCTAGTGGTTTGGCCGGGTTTGAAGCTTTCTTT
TRBJ2-7 | NA | TRBV5-1 | TRBD2 | CASHTTSGSGEQYF | TGCGCCAGCCATACGACTAGCGGATCGGGCGAGCAGTACTTC
TRBJ1-2 | NA | TRBV5-5 | NA | CASSLGGGSNYGYTF | TGTGCCAGCAGCTTGGGGGGAGGTTCCAACTATGGCTACACCTTC
TRBJ2-4 | NA | TRBV11-2 | NA | CASSLRGGVAKNIQYF | TGTGCCAGCAGCTTAAGGGGGGGGGTCGCCAAAAACATTCAGTACTTC
TRBJ2-2 | NA | TRBV21-1 | NA | CASLNLEKQGRGTGELFF | TGTGCCAGCCTAAATCTTGAAAAACAGGGTCGGGGCACCGGGGAGCTGTTTTTT
TRBJ2-1 | NA | TRBV5-4 | NA | CASSLGTPQSYNEQFF | TGTGCCAGCAGCTTGGGGACTCCGCAGTCCTACAATGAGCAGTTCTTC
TRBJ1-1 | NA | TRBV7-9 | TRBD1 | CASSGRDSFSVNTEAFF | TGTGCCAGCAGCGGCCGGGACAGTTTTTCGGTAAACACTGAAGCTTTCTTT
TRBJ2-7 | NA | TRBV2 | TRBD2 | CASTGTSGVLSYEQYF | TGTGCCAGCACGGGTACCAGCGGGGTACTCTCCTACGAGCAGTACTTC
TRBJ1-1 | NA | TRBV5-1 | TRBD1 | CASSSTRDREAFF | TGCGCCAGCAGCTCAACCCGGGACAGGGAAGCTTTCTTT
TRBJ1-2 | NA | TRBV6-6 | TRBD1 | CASRQGNYGYTF | TGTGCCAGCCGACAGGGAAACTATGGCTACACCTTC
TRBJ1-4 | NA | TRBV19 | NA | CASIPSGRAKNEKLFF | TGTGCCAGTATTCCCAGCGGAAGGGCCAAGAATGAAAAACTGTTTTTT
TRBJ1-2 | NA | TRBV7-6 | TRBD1 | CASSLSSDRETLGYTF | TGTGCCAGCAGCTTATCCTCGGACAGGGAGACTTTGGGCTACACCTTC
TRBJ2-1 | NA | TRBV28 | TRBD1 | CASSLLPGQGAIEQFF | TGTGCCAGCAGTTTACTTCCGGGACAGGGGGCTATTGAGCAGTTCTTC
TRBJ2-1 | few | TRBV27 | NA | CASSLVWSSYNEQFF | TGTGCCAGCAGTTTAGTCTGGAGCTCCTACAATGAGCAGTTCTTC
TRBJ1-3 | NA | TRBV28 | NA | CASFKGTSGNTIYF | TGTGCCAGCTTTAAGGGGACATCCGGAAACACCATATATTTT
TRBJ2-6 | NA | TRBV9 | TRBD1 | CASSYRDSHSGANVLTF | TGTGCCAGCAGTTACCGGGACAGTCACTCTGGGGCCAACGTCCTGACTTTC
TRBJ2-4 | NA | TRBV11-1 | TRBD1 | CASSSGQGAKNIQYF | TGTGCCAGCAGTTCCGGACAGGGGGCGAAAAACATTCAGTACTTC
TRBJ2-1 | NA | TRBV7-2 | NA | CASSPFAEFQFF | TGTGCCAGCAGCCCGTTTGCGGAATTCCAGTTCTTC
TRBJ1-3 | NA | TRBV7-9 | NA | CASSLDRGRGRSSGNTIYF | TGTGCCAGCAGCTTAGATCGCGGGCGTGGCAGGAGCTCTGGAAACACCATATATTTT
TRBJ1-6 | few | TRBV9 | NA | CASSVGNRRDSPLHF | TGTGCCAGCAGCGTAGGAAACAGGAGGGATTCACCCCTCCACTTT
TRBJ2-2 | NA | TRBV2 | NA | CASSEGAGTGELFF | TGTGCCAGCAGTGAGGGGGCGGGCACCGGGGAGCTGTTTTTT
TRBJ2-5 | NA | TRBV5-4 | TRBD2 | CASSLGSSGRLGETQYF | TGTGCCAGCAGCTTGGGTAGTAGCGGGAGGCTGGGGGAGACCCAGTACTTC
TRBJ1-6 | once | TRBV7-2 | TRBD1 | CASSLRQGGASPLHF | TGTGCCAGCAGCCTACGACAGGGGGGTGCTTCACCCCTCCACTTT
TRBJ2-4 | NA | TRBV2 | NA | CASSDPSQAHIQYF | TGTGCCAGCAGTGATCCGTCCCAGGCCCACATTCAGTACTTC